Included here is one T cell receptor beta chain sequence, with context. It lacks a known antigen. Base quality data are lacking; no much larger clone is found one base away. Donors formed part of the validation cohort, which comprised over a hundred subjects and was distinct from the first cohort of 670 or so subjects. This specimen comes from a study of cytomegalovirus exposure and HLA in healthy donors (dated by TCRdb to 2016 to 2017). Turning to the overall study: A later analysis indicated that the roughly 120 validation repertoires were generated on the platform also employed for the 600 to 750 repertoires of the first cohort. The study aimed to test whether signatures of past pathogen exposure could be identified by cataloging public T cell receptors. A separate validation cohort of 100 to 150 different subjects was used in addition to the roughly 720-subject first cohort. To predict cytomegalovirus infection status, the study brought together high-throughput TCR immunosequencing, statistical association of individual TCRs with disease status, and machine learning. Overall study outcomes, separate from this receptor: The classifier was reported to diagnose cytomegalovirus status with high specificity and sensitivity in both the original and validation cohorts. It was suggested by the authors that the approach could potentially be generalized to other disease states and immunological phenotypes. Subsequent analysis determined that TCRs grouped into clusters in the first cohort also showed a tendency toward co-occurrence across the approximately 110 validation repertoires, and approximately 93% of cluster scores exceeded 0. A later analysis lacked HLA typing for the validation cohort, so it scored co-occurrence in that cohort across all 120 or so repertoires. In vitro tests confirmed that a few of the cytomegalovirus-associated TCR beta chains recognize cytomegalovirus antigens. A total of roughly 160 TCR beta chains were listed by the study as associated with cytomegalovirus. Most TCR sequences were observed very rarely across donors, whereas some public TCRs were present in many individuals.

The library relied on the immunoSEQ multiplex PCR assay. The authors' pipeline ran thus. To diagnose cytomegalovirus status from the catalog of TCR beta chain sequences, a statistical classification framework was built. Imported from immuneACCESS, the table was reduced by TCRdb to in-frame sequences with V and J called. These copies leave out some clones; in studies compared against another copy, an unresolved V gene accounts for under half, and the cause of the remainder is not known. Clone size and V and J calls were adopted from that table, with D and trimming inferred from the DNA. In this sample the table shows about 130,000 clones, about nine tenths of which occur a single time. 2% of the sample belongs to the ten largest clones. V loses 3 bases of germline sequence and J loses 5 bases, and the interval between the two ends is 10 bases. The germline V gene (reference sequence) supplies CDR1 GTSNPN and CDR2 SVGIG. From the cysteine through the phenylalanine, the CDR3 covers 13 amino acids. CDR3 DNA is the only sequence kept; it has 39 bases, read in frame from the first base.

Sequencing used PBMCs. The TCR sequence derives from a woman aged 18-30 years in good health and CMV-seronegative. This chain joins TRBV30 to TRBJ1-4; the D gene remains uncertain. The DNA reads TGTGCCTGGAGGGGCAGCCGCAATGAAAAACTGTTTTTT. This codes for CAWRGSRNEKLFF.